This record looks at one T cell receptor beta chain sequence and its context. Its cognate antigen is unknown. This entry belongs to a study of PD-L1 blockade in urothelial cancer. Study-level information: Between 0 and 3 prior chemotherapy regimens had been given to patients. At 3 weeks after treatment start (second dose) and again at 6 weeks, blood was analyzed. Median blood clonality was roughly 0.072, with 75,000 to 100,000 unique TCRs.

Overall study results and limits: Blood TCR clonality below the median before treatment was a predictor of better survival.

The CDR3 spans 16 residues. Germline trimming cut 5 bases from V and 4 bases from J; bases unmatched to any gene: 9. Germline V gives CDR1 SGHVS, CDR2 FNYEAQ. Repertoires were generated with immunoSEQ multiplex PCR, while TCRdb's copy carries only in-frame clones and drops some. The data contain over 20,000 clones, 86% of them singletons. The input for sequencing was PBMCs, taken around atezolizumab (anti-PD-L1) treatment. The TCR originated in a man aged 55-75 years with urothelial cancer. V is TRBV7-6 and J is TRBJ2-5, with 11 bases aligning to TRBD1. In DNA, the CDR3 is TGTGCCAGCAGCCCAGGACAGGGGGCTCTGGGAGAGACCCAGTACTTC. This sequence encodes CASSPGQGALGETQYF.